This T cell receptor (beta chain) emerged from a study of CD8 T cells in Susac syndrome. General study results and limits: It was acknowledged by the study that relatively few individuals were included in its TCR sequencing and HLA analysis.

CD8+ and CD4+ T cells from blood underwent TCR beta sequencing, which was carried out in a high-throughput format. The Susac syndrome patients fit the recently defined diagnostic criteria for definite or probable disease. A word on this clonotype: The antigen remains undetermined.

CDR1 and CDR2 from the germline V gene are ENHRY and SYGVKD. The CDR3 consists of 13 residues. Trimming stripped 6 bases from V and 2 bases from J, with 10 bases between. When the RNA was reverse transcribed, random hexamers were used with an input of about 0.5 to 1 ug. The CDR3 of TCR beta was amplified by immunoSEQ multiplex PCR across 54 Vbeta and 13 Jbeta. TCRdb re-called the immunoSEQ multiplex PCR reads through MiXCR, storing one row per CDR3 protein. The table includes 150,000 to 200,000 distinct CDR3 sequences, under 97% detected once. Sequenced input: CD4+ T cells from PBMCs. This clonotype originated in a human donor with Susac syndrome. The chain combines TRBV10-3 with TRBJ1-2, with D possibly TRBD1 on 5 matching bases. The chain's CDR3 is CAISQGANYGYTF. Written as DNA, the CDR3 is TGTGCCATCAGCCAGGGAGCCAACTATGGCTACACCTTC.